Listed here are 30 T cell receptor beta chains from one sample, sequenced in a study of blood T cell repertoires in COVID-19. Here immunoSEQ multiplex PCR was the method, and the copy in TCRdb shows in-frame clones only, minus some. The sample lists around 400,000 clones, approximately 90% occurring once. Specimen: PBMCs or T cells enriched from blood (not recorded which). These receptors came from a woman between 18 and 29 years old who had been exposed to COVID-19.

The DNA for the CDR3 is TGTGCCAGCAGCATTTTTCAGGGGGCGGACACTGAAGCTTTCTTT. This gives the protein CASSIFQGADTEAFF. The rearrangement links TRBV7-6 to TRBJ1-1; 8 bases agree with TRBD1. The CDR3 runs 15 residues. After removal of 5 bases from V and 3 bases from J, the junction contained 8 bases not matched to a gene. Germline V gene data show CDR1 as SGHVS and CDR2 as FNYEAQ. Full variable domain (remainder filled in from reference TRBV7-6 and TRBJ1-1): GAGVSQSPRYKVTKRGQDVALRCDPISGHVSLYWYRQALGQGPEFLTYFNYEAQQDKSGLPNDRFSAERPEGSISTLTIQRTEQRDSAMYRCASSIFQGADTEAFFGQGTRLTVV.

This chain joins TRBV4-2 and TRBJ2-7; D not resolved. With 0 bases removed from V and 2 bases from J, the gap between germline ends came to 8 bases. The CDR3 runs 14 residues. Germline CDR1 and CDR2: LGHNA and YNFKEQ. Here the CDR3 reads CASSQDGTTYEQYF. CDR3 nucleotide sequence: TGTGCCAGCAGCCAAGATGGCACAACCTACGAGCAGTACTTC.

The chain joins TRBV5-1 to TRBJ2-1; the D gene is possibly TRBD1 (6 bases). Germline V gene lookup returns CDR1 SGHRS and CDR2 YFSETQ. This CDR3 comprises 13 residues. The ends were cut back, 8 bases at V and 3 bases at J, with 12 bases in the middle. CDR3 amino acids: CARNGTLYNEQFF. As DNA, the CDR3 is TGCGCCAGGAACGGGACACTCTACAATGAGCAGTTCTTC.

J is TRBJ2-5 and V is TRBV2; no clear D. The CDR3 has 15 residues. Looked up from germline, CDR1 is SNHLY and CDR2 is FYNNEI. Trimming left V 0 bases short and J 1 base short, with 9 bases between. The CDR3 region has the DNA TGTGCCAGCAGTGAAGCGGGCAGGCCCCAAGAGACCCAGTACTTC. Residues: CASSEAGRPQETQYF. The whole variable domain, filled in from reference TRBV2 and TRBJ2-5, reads EPEVTQTPSHQVTQMGQEVILRCVPISNHLYFYWYRQILGQKVEFLVSFYNNEISEKSEIFDDQFSVERPDGSNFTLKIRSTKLEDSAMYFCASSEAGRPQETQYFGPGTRLLVL.

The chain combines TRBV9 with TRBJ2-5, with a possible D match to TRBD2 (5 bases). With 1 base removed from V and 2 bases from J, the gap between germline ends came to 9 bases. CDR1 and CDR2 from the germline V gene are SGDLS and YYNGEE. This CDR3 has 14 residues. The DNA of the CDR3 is TGTGCCAGCAGCGTAACGACTAATCAAGAGACCCAGTACTTC. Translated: CASSVTTNQETQYF.

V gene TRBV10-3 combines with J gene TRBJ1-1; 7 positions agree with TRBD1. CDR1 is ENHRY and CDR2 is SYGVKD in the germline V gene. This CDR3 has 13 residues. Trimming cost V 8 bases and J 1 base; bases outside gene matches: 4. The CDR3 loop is CAIEDRKNTEAFF. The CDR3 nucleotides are TGTGCCATCGAGGACAGGAAGAACACTGAAGCTTTCTTT.

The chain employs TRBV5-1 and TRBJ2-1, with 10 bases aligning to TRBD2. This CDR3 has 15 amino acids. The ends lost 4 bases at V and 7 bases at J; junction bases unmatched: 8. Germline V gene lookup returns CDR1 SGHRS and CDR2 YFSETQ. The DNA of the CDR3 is TGCGCCAGCAGCCTAATAGCGGGAGGAAAGAATGAGCAGTTCTTC. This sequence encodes CASSLIAGGKNEQFF.

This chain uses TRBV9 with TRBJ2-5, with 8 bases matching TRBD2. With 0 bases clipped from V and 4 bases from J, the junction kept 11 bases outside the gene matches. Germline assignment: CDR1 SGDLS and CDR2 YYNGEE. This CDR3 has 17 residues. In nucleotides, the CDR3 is TGTGCCAGCAGCGTAGCGGGGGGGCCCCCCGAATTAGAGACCCAGTACTTC. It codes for CASSVAGGPPELETQYF.

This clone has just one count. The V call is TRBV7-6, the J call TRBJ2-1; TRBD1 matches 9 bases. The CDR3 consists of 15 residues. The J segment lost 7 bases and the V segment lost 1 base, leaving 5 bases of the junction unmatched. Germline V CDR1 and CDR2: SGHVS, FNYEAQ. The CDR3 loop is CASSLGGQGLNEQFF. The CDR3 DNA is TGTGCCAGCAGCTTAGGGGGACAGGGTTTGAATGAGCAGTTCTTC.

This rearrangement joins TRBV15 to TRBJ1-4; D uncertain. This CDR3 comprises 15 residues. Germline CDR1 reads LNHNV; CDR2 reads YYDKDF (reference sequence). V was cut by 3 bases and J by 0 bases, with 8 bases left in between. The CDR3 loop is CATSSLSPTNEKLFF. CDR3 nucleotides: TGTGCCACCAGCAGCCTTTCTCCAACTAATGAAAAACTGTTTTTT. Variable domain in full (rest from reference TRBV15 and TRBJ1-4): DAMVIQNPRYQVTQFGKPVTLSCSQTLNHNVMYWYQQKSSQAPKLLFHYYDKDFNNEADTPDNFQSRRPNTSFCFLDIRSPGLGDTAMYLCATSSLSPTNEKLFFGSGTQLSVL.

CDR3 nucleotide sequence: TGTGCCAGTAGTATCCGGGACAGGTTCTACGAGCAGTACTTC. As protein: CASSIRDRFYEQYF. The genes are TRBV19 and TRBJ2-7; TRBD1 matches 8 bases. CDR3 size: 14 residues. The ends lost 3 bases at V and 3 bases at J; junction bases unmatched: 4. CDR1 and CDR2 from the germline V gene are LNHDA and SQIVND (reference sequence).

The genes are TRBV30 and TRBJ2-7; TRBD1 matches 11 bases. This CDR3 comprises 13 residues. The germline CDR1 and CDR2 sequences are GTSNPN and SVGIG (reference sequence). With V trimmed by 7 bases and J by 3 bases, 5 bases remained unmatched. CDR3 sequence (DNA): TGTGCCTCCCGGACAGGGGGCAGCTACGAGCAGTACTTC. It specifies CASRTGGSYEQYF.

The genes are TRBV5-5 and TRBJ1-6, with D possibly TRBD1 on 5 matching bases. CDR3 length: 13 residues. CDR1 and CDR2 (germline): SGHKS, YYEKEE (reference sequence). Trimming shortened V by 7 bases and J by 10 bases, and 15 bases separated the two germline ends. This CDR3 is CASRRVQESPLHF. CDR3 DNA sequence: TGTGCCAGCCGCAGGGTCCAGGAATCACCCCTCCACTTT.

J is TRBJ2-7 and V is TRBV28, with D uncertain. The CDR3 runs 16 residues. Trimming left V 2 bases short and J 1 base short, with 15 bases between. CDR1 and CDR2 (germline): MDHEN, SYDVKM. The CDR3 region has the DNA TGTGCCAGCAGTTTAGTCGTGCGGATCCATTCCTACGAGCAGTACTTC. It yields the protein CASSLVVRIHSYEQYF.

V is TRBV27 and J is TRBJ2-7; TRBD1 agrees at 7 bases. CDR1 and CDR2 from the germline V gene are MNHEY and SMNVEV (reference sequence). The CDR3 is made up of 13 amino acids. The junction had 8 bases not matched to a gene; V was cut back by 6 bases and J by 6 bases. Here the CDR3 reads CASRGQSPFEQYF. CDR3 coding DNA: TGTGCCAGCAGGGGACAGTCTCCCTTCGAGCAGTACTTC.

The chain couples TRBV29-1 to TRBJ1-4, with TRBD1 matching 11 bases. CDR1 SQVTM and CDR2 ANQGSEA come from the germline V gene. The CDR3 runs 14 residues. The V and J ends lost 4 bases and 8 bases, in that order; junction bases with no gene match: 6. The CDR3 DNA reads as TGCAGCGTTGTGGGACAGGGGGGAGGGGAAAAACTGTTTTTT. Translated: CSVVGQGGGEKLFF.

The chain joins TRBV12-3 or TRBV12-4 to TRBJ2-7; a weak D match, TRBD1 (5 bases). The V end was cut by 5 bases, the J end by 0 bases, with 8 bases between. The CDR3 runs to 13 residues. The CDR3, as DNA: TGTGCCAGCAGTCAACAGGACTCCTACGAGCAGTACTTC. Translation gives CASSQQDSYEQYF.

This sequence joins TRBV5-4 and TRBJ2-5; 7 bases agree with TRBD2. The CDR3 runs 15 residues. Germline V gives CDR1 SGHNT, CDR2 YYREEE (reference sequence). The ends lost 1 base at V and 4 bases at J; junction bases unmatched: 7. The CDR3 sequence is CASSLILPGGETQYF. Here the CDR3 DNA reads TGTGCCAGCAGCTTGATCTTGCCGGGGGGAGAGACCCAGTACTTC.

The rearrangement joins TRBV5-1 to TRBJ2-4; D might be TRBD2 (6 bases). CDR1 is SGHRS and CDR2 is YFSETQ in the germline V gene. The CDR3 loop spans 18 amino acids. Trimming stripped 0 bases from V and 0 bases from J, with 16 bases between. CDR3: CASSLGREAGLAKNIQYF. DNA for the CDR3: TGCGCCAGCAGCTTGGGCAGGGAGGCGGGACTAGCCAAAAACATTCAGTACTTC.

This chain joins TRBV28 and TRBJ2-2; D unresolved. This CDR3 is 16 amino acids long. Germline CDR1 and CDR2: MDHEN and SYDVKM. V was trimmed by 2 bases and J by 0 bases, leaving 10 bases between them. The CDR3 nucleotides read TGTGCCAGCAGTTTAGGCGGATACTCGAACACCGGGGAGCTGTTTTTT. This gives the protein CASSLGGYSNTGELFF.

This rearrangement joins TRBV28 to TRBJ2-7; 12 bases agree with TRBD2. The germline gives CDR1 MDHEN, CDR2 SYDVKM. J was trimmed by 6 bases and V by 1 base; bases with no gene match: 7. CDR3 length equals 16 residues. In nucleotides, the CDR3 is TGTGCCAGCAGTTTATCTAGCGGGAGGGCTTTCGGCGAGCAGTACTTC. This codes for CASSLSSGRAFGEQYF.

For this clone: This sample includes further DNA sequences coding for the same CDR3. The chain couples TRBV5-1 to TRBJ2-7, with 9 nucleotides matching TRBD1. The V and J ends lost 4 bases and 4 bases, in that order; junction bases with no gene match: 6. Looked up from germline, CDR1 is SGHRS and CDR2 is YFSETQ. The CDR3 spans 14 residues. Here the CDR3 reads CASSLSTGGYEQYF. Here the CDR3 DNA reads TGCGCCAGCAGCCTGTCGACAGGGGGTTACGAGCAGTACTTC.

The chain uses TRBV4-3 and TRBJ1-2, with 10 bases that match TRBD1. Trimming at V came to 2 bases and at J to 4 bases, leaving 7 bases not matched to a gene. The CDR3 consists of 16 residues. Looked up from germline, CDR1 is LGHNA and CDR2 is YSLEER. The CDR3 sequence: CASSQMTGGAGYGYTF. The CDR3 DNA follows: TGCGCCAGCAGCCAAATGACAGGGGGCGCAGGCTATGGCTACACCTTC.

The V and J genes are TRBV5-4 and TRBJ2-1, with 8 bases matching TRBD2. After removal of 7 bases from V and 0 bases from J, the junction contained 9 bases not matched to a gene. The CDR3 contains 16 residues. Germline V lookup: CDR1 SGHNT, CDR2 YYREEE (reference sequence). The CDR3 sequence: CASHRGGSSSYNEQFF. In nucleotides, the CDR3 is TGTGCCAGCCACCGGGGGGGCTCGAGCTCCTACAATGAGCAGTTCTTC.

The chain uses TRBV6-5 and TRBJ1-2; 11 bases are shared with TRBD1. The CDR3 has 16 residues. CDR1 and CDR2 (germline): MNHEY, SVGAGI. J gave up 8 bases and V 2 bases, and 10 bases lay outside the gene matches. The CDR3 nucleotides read TGTGCCAGCAGTTACGAGGTTCGGGACAGGGGGATCGGCTACACCTTC. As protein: CASSYEVRDRGIGYTF.

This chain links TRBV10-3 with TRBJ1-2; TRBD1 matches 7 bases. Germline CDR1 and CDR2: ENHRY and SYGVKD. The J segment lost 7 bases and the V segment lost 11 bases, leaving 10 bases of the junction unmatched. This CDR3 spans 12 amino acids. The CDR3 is CAARQGSGGYTF. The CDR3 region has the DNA TGTGCCGCGAGACAGGGTTCGGGTGGCTACACCTTC.

CDR3 nucleotides: TGTGCCAGCAGCTTAGCAGGTAGCGGGAGGGGGACAGATACGCAGTATTTT. This encodes CASSLAGSGRGTDTQYF. The chain couples TRBV7-2 to TRBJ2-3, with 11 bases that match TRBD2. V gave up 0 bases and J gave up 3 bases; unmatched junction bases: 5. The CDR3 length is 17 residues. From germline, CDR1 is SGHTA and CDR2 FQGNSA.

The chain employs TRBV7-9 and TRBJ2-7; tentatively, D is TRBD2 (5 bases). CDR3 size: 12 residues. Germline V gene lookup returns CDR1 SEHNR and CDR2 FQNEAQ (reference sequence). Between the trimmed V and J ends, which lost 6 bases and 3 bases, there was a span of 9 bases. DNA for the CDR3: TGTGCCAGCAGAACGGGGAACTACGAGCAGTACTTC. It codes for CASRTGNYEQYF.

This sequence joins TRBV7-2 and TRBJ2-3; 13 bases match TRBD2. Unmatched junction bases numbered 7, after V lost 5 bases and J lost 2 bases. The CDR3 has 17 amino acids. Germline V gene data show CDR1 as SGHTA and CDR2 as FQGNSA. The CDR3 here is CASSPRLAGGHTDTQYF. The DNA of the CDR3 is TGTGCCAGCAGCCCAAGACTAGCGGGGGGACACACAGATACGCAGTATTTT.

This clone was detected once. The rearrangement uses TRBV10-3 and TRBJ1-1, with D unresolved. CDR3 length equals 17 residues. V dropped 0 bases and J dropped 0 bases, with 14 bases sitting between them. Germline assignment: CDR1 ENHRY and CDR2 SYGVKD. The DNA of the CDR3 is TGTGCCATCAGTGAGTCGAGGCCAGAGTTTATGAACACTGAAGCTTTCTTT. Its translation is CAISESRPEFMNTEAFF.